The T cell receptor beta chain described here comes from a study of control samples from healthy donors and cancer patients. CDR1 and CDR2 (germline): SGHTA, FQGNSA. The CDR3 is made up of 14 amino acids. Trimming took off 1 base at V and 4 bases at J, with 10 bases between the two ends. Generated by immunoSEQ multiplex PCR, the TCRdb table keeps only in-frame clones and is missing some. The sample contains roughly 400,000 clones, 90% of which appear only once. This TCR was sampled from a man aged 35 to 55 with head and neck cancer. The chain links TRBV7-2 to TRBJ1-2, with D perhaps matching TRBD1 (6 bases). The specimen sequenced was PBMCs. The DNA of the CDR3 is TGTGCCAGCAGCTTAGACAGGGATAGCTATGGCTACACCTTC. This sequence encodes CASSLDRDSYGYTF.